One sample yielded the 4 T cell receptor beta chains listed below, sequenced in a study of blood T cells in healthy people across ages. A second PCR of roughly 7 to 11 cycles used a sample-barcoded 5' primer and a J-beta primer mix. MiXCR was run by TCRdb on the 5' RACE reads, yielding one entry per CDR3 protein. This table has 1.5 million to 1.9 million distinct CDR3 sequences, 40% to 45% appearing once. Sequencing input: blood. These receptor sequences come from a woman in her late teens or twenties in good health.

The chain is built from TRBV9 and TRBJ2-3; TRBD2 is a possible D gene (5 bases). CDR1 is SGDLS and CDR2 is YYNGEE in the germline V gene. CDR3 length: 15 amino acids. V was shortened by 0 bases and J by 4 bases, with 12 bases between the two germline ends. Here the CDR3 reads CASSVASTGADTQYF. Written as DNA, the CDR3 is TGTGCCAGCAGCGTAGCGAGCACCGGGGCAGATACGCAGTATTTT.

J is TRBJ2-1 and V is TRBV4-3; possible D gene TRBD2, 6 bases. Trimming took 0 bases from V and 3 from J, leaving 9 bases between them. Germline V gene sequence: CDR1 LGHNA, CDR2 YSLEER. There are 15 residues in the CDR3. The CDR3 here is CASSQDGTYYNEQFF. For the CDR3, the DNA is TGCGCCAGCAGCCAAGACGGGACTTACTACAATGAGCAGTTCTTC.

This clonotype came up many times. The chain couples TRBV7-9 to TRBJ2-3, with TRBD2 matching 8 bases. The CDR3 extends over 16 amino acids. Germline V lookup: CDR1 SEHNR, CDR2 FQNEAQ (reference sequence). V lost 6 bases to trimming and J lost 1 base; unmatched junction nucleotides: 9. CDR3 region: CASSFSGRVGTDTQYF. CDR3 coding DNA: TGTGCCAGCAGTTTCAGCGGGAGAGTCGGCACAGATACGCAGTATTTT. Looking up the rest from reference TRBV7-9 and TRBJ2-3 gives the full variable domain: DTGVSQNPRHKITKRGQNVTFRCDPISEHNRLYWYRQTLGQGPEFLTYFQNEAQLEKSRLLSDRFSAERPKGSFSTLEIQRTEQGDSAMYLCASSFSGRVGTDTQYFGPGTRLTVL.

The chain has TRBV18 and TRBJ2-2; no firm D call. Germline CDR1 is KGHSH and CDR2 is LQKENI. CDR3 length: 15 residues. The V gene lost 4 bases and the J gene lost 4 bases, with 13 bases spanning the gap. The DNA of the CDR3 is TGTGCCAGCTCACTAATCGATCAGAGCACCGGGGAGCTGTTTTTT. Translation: CASSLIDQSTGELFF.